The clone carrying this TCR beta chain has more than one count but fewer than ten. V was shortened by 2 bases and J by 8 bases, with 16 bases between the two germline ends. This CDR3 has 14 amino acids. From germline, CDR1 is GTSNPN and CDR2 SVGIG (reference sequence). The data derive from a study of molecular identifiers for immune sequencing clone quantification. TCRdb fed the PCR reads into MiXCR, producing one record per CDR3 protein. The table includes tens of thousands of distinct CDR3 sequences, roughly 21% detected once. The chain joins TRBV30 to TRBJ2-1, with D unresolved. This TCR came from a human donor in good health. Some libraries in this study had Jurkat cell RNA spiked in. Sequenced sample: naive CD8+ T cells from blood, with Jurkat cell RNA spiked in. Subset described: FACS-sorted CD8+CD4-CCR7+CD45RA+ naive T cells. CDR3 DNA: TGTGCCTGGAGTTTGGAGTCTGGTATGGATGAGCAGTTCTTC. This encodes CAWSLESGMDEQFF.